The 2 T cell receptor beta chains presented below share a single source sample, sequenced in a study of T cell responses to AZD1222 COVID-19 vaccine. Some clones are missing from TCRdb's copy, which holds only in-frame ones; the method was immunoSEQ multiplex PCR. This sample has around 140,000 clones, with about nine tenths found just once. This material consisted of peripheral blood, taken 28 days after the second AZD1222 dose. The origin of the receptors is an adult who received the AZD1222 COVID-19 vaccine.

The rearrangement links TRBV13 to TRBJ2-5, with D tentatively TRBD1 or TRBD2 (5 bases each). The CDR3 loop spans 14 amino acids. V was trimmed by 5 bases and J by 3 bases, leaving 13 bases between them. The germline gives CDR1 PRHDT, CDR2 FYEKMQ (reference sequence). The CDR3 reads CASSHLGVEETQYF. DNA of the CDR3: TGTGCCAGCAGCCACCTGGGGGTGGAAGAGACCCAGTACTTC.

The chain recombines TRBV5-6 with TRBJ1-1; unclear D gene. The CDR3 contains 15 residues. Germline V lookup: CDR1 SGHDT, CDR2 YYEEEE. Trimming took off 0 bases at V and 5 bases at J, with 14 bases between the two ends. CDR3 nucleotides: TGTGCCAGCAGCTTGGGCCGGGGTTTGCGGACTGAAGCTTTCTTT. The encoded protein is CASSLGRGLRTEAFF.